These 10 T cell receptor beta chains originate from one sample sequenced in a study of shared clonotypes between healthy human individuals. Measured with immunoSEQ multiplex PCR; TCRdb has only the in-frame clones, and not every one. The table records fewer than 600,000 clones, just over 75% of them present only once. The specimen was PBMCs. These receptors were taken from a woman aged 40 to 55 in good health. Some clones in this sample may be carry-over from other donors' samples.

The chain uses TRBV11-2 and TRBJ2-1; possible D gene TRBD2, 6 bases. Trimming removed 0 bases from V and 6 bases from J, with 15 bases in between. CDR3 size: 16 residues. Germline V gene sequence: CDR1 SGHAT, CDR2 FQNNGV. CDR3 region: CASSLDRPGVSNEQFF. As DNA, the CDR3 is TGTGCCAGCAGCTTAGATCGGCCGGGAGTTAGCAATGAGCAGTTCTTC.

There are a few counts of this clone. The V and J genes are TRBV25-1 and TRBJ1-1; the D is unclear. Germline V CDR1 and CDR2: MGHDK, SYGVNS. The length of the CDR3 is 11 residues. Trimming shortened V by 6 bases and J by 3 bases, and 5 bases separated the two germline ends. CDR3 coding DNA: TGTGCCAGCAGAATCCACACTGAAGCTTTCTTT. Translation gives CASRIHTEAFF.

The chain combines TRBV11-2 with TRBJ2-2, with 15 positions matching TRBD2. The CDR3 spans 18 residues. Per the germline V gene, CDR1 is SGHAT and CDR2 is FQNNGV. Germline trimming cut 2 bases from V and 10 bases from J; bases unmatched to any gene: 11. This CDR3 reads CASSLRGTSGRLGEELFF. Here the CDR3 DNA reads TGTGCCAGCAGCTTAAGGGGGACTAGCGGGAGGCTGGGAGAGGAGCTGTTTTTT. Full variable domain (rest looked up from reference TRBV11-2 and TRBJ2-2): EAGVAQSPRYKIIEKRQSVAFWCNPISGHATLYWYQQILGQGPKLLIQFQNNGVVDDSQLPKDRFSAERLKGVDSTLKIQPAKLEDSAVYLCASSLRGTSGRLGEELFFGEGSRLTVL.

This rearrangement joins TRBV6-5 to TRBJ2-2; D uncertain. The germline gives CDR1 MNHEY, CDR2 SVGAGI. V lost 1 base to trimming and J lost 3 bases, with 9 bases between them. The CDR3 is 15 residues long. CDR3 residues: CASSYLPGHTGELFF. CDR3 bases: TGTGCCAGCAGTTACTTACCAGGACACACCGGGGAGCTGTTTTTT.

This clone was observed a handful of times. The chain is built from TRBV30 and TRBJ1-2; 8 nucleotides line up with TRBD1. V dropped 3 bases and J dropped 4; count of bases not matched to a gene: 4. The germline V gene has CDR1 GTSNPN and CDR2 SVGIG (reference sequence). The CDR3 covers 13 residues. DNA for the CDR3: TGTGCCTGGAGGACGGGACAGGTCTATGGCTACACCTTC. Translating gives CAWRTGQVYGYTF.

The genes are TRBV10-3 and TRBJ2-5; TRBD1 is a possible D gene (6 bases). CDR3 length: 13 residues. The germline V gene encodes CDR1 ENHRY and CDR2 SYGVKD. Trimming left V 7 bases short and J 2 bases short, with 11 bases between. CDR3 amino acids: CAIISGDQETQYF. The CDR3 DNA reads TGTGCCATCATTTCAGGGGATCAAGAGACCCAGTACTTC.

As concerns this clone: Other DNA sequences from this sample encode an identical CDR3 as well. The chain employs TRBV30 and TRBJ1-2; D is uncertain. CDR1 and CDR2 from the germline V gene are GTSNPN and SVGIG (reference sequence). The CDR3 has 13 residues. Between the trimmed V and J ends, which lost 0 bases and 3 bases, there was a span of 8 bases. The CDR3 loop is CAWSVSRDYGYTF. The CDR3 region has the DNA TGTGCCTGGAGTGTGAGCCGGGACTATGGCTACACCTTC.

Turning to this clone: The missing conserved phenylalanine or tryptophan at the end of this CDR3 makes a read error likely. This chain links TRBV11-2 with TRBJ1-1; no clear D. Trimming stripped 5 bases from V and 0 bases from J, with 13 bases between. The CDR3 totals 15 residues. The germline V gene has CDR1 SGHAT and CDR2 FQNNGV. The CDR3 spells CASSPFPRMNTEAFL. CDR3 in DNA: TGTGCCAGCAGCCCCTTTCCACGGATGAACACTGAAGCTTTCCTT.

For this clone: This could be a read error, since a much larger clone is one nucleotide away. The genes are TRBV11-1 and TRBJ2-5; D is uncertain. The CDR3 totals 14 residues. CDR1 is SGHAT and CDR2 is FQDESV in the germline V gene (reference sequence). For the CDR3, the DNA is TGTGCCAGCAGACCACGGGCCTACCAAGGGACCCAGTACTTC. Translation: CASRPRAYQGTQYF.

The V gene is TRBV30, the J gene TRBJ1-4, with unresolved D. V lost 3 bases and J 5 bases, leaving 4 bases between the germline ends. The CDR3 totals 11 residues. Germline-derived CDR1 and CDR2 are GTSNPN and SVGIG (reference sequence). CDR3 residues: CAWRGNEKLFF. In DNA, the CDR3 is TGTGCCTGGAGGGGGAATGAAAAACTGTTTTTT.